Listed below are T cell receptor beta chains from one sample, sequenced in a study of blood T cell repertoires in COVID-19. Clones were read by immunoSEQ multiplex PCR, and TCRdb kept only the in-frame ones, dropping some. The sample has roughly 300,000 clones; 84% are singletons. The sample consisted of peripheral blood. Receptors originate from a human donor with COVID-19, enrolled during active disease. The donor label of this sample is uncertain. Each CDR3 is given with its conserved first and last residue. A D gene is named only where the DNA matches it firmly. A row's size may be missing; if present it is once, few, many or a size class.

.,TRBV2,TRBJ2-6,.,TGTGCCAGCAGTACACGTTCTGGGGCCAACGTCCTGACTTTC,CASSTRSGANVLTF
.,TRBV12-3/TRBV12-4,TRBJ1-1,TRBD1,TGTGCCAGCAGTCCAGGGGGTAGGACTGAAGCTTTCTTT,CASSPGGRTEAFF
.,TRBV9,TRBJ2-1,.,TGTGCCAGCAGCGTAGAGTGGGGAGCGGAACCGCTCAATGAGCAGTTCTTC,CASSVEWGAEPLNEQFF
.,TRBV4-1,TRBJ1-5,.,TGCGCCAGCAGCCAAAATCCCAGGGTGCCCAATCAGCCCCAGCATTTT,CASSQNPRVPNQPQHF
.,TRBV3-1/TRBV3-2,TRBJ1-2,.,TGTGCCAGCAGCCAATGGACAGCTAACTATGGCTACACCTTC,CASSQWTANYGYTF
.,TRBV5-1,TRBJ2-3,.,TGCGCCAGCAGCTTGGTGACAGGCGAGAGCACAGATACGCAGTATTTT,CASSLVTGESTDTQYF
.,TRBV28,TRBJ2-1,.,TGTGCCAGCAGTTCAAGGCGGGATTCCCCCTACAATGAGCAGTTCTTC,CASSSRRDSPYNEQFF
few,TRBV30,TRBJ1-4,.,TGTGCCTGGAGTGTAGGGGCGCAGGGTAATGAAAAACTGTTTTTT,CAWSVGAQGNEKLFF
.,TRBV7-3,TRBJ2-7,.,TGTGCCAGCAGCTTATCCGGGGGCTACGAGCAGTACTTC,CASSLSGGYEQYF
.,TRBV5-6,TRBJ1-5,TRBD1,TGTGCCAGCAGCTTGTGGGACAGGAGGGCTCAGCCCCAGCATTTT,CASSLWDRRAQPQHF
.,TRBV15,TRBJ2-7,TRBD2,TGTGCCACCAGCATTGGGACTAGCGGGACCTACGAGCAGTACTTC,CATSIGTSGTYEQYF
.,TRBV4-2,TRBJ1-5,.,TGTGCCAGCAGCCAAGATTTAGGACAGATCGACCAAGGAAGTCAGCCCCAGCATTTT,CASSQDLGQIDQGSQPQHF
.,TRBV18,TRBJ2-2,.,TGTGCCAGCTCACCTGAGTTCTCTAAGAACACCGGGGAGCTGTTTTTT,CASSPEFSKNTGELFF
.,TRBV28,TRBJ2-3,.,TGTGCCAGCAGTAAACAGGGACCCACAGATACGCAGTATTTT,CASSKQGPTDTQYF
once,TRBV10-2,TRBJ2-5,TRBD2,TGCGCCAGCAGTACACTAGCGGGAAAGACCCAGTACTTC,CASSTLAGKTQYF
.,TRBV28,TRBJ2-7,.,TGTGCCAGCAGTTTGTTCGGACTGACCTACGAGCAGTACTTC,CASSLFGLTYEQYF
.,TRBV4-1,TRBJ2-1,TRBD2,TGCGCCAGCAGCGTCCGGGTCCCGGGACTAGCGGGAGTAGGATCCTACAATGAGCAGTTCTTC,CASSVRVPGLAGVGSYNEQFF
.,TRBV28,TRBJ1-1,TRBD1,TGTGCCAGCAGCTACACCGGGACAGGCGAAACTGAAGCTTTCTTT,CASSYTGTGETEAFF
.,TRBV5-1,TRBJ1-1,.,TGCGCCAGCAGCTTGGGGCAGGATAGTCGGTTGGCTTTCTTT,CASSLGQDSRLAFF
.,TRBV5-4,TRBJ1-1,TRBD1,TGTGCCAGCAGCTCAGGGGGCATGAACACTGAAGCTTTCTTT,CASSSGGMNTEAFF
.,TRBV9,TRBJ2-2,.,TGTGCCAGCAGCGTAGCCAGAAACGCCGGGGAGCTGTTTTTT,CASSVARNAGELFF
.,TRBV19,TRBJ1-3,.,TGTGCCAGTACAACAAACTCTGGAAACACCATATATTTT,CASTTNSGNTIYF